This T cell receptor (beta chain) was retrieved from a study of early T cells in non-severe SARS-CoV-2 infection. Background on the study: Bulk RNA isolated from unsorted whole blood underwent sequencing; chains were not paired.

This clonotype has at least ten counts. Antigen specificity is unknown. The CDR3 is made up of 15 amino acids. From germline, CDR1 is SGHAT and CDR2 FQNNGV. Trimming pared 8 bases from V and 6 bases from J, leaving 20 bases between. General study findings and limits: Sequences matched to VDJdb favored anti-spike CD8 responses, while private and CD4 specificities were missed.

Unique molecular identifiers were added to individual cDNA molecules. TCRdb independently ran MiXCR on the 5' RACE reads; one entry per CDR3 protein. The data contain roughly 56,000 distinct CDR3 sequences, more than 9% of them seen just once; the ten biggest clones take up 6.5%. The TCR sequence derives from an adult who was a healthcare worker with PCR-confirmed SARS-CoV-2 infection or an uninfected control (not recorded which). Input material: whole blood. The rearrangement joins TRBV11-2 to TRBJ2-4; tentatively, D is TRBD2 (6 bases). CDR3: CASRLFRDSRNIQYF. DNA for the CDR3: TGTGCCAGCCGACTTTTTCGGGACTCTCGAAACATTCAGTACTTC.